This paragraph covers one T cell receptor (beta chain) sequence. This sample was included in a study of T cell changes during pregnancy in multiple sclerosis. Germline V CDR1 and CDR2: MNHEY, SMNVEV (reference sequence). The germline V and J ends were trimmed by 6 bases and 0 bases, with 9 bases remaining between them. The CDR3 covers 13 residues. Assay used: immunoSEQ multiplex PCR; TCRdb lists only in-frame clones, some missing. The sample consists of more than 50,000 clones, approximately 94% of them appearing once. This rearrangement joins TRBV27 to TRBJ2-7; D not resolved. The material sequenced was CD8+ T cells from peripheral blood mononuclear cells, taken after pregnancy. The source is a female donor with multiple sclerosis, enrolled in a pregnancy study. In DNA, the CDR3 is TGTGCCAGCAGGGTCGGGTCCTCCTACGAGCAGTACTTC. As protein: CASRVGSSYEQYF.